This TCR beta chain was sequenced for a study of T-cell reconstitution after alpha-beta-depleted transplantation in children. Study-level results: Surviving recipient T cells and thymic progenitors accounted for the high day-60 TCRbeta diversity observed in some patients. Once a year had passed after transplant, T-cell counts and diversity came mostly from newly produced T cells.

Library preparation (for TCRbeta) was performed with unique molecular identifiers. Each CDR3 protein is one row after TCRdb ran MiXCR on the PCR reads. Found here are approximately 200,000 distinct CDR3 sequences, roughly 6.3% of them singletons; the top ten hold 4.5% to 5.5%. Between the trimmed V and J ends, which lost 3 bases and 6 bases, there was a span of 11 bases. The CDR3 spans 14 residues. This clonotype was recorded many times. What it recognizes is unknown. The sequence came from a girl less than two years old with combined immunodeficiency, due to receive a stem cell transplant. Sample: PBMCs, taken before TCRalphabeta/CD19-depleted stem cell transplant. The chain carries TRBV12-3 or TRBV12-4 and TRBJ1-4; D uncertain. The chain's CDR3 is CASSLLVGDEKLFF. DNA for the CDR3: TGTGCCAGCAGTTTGTTGGTGGGTGATGAAAAACTGTTTTTT.